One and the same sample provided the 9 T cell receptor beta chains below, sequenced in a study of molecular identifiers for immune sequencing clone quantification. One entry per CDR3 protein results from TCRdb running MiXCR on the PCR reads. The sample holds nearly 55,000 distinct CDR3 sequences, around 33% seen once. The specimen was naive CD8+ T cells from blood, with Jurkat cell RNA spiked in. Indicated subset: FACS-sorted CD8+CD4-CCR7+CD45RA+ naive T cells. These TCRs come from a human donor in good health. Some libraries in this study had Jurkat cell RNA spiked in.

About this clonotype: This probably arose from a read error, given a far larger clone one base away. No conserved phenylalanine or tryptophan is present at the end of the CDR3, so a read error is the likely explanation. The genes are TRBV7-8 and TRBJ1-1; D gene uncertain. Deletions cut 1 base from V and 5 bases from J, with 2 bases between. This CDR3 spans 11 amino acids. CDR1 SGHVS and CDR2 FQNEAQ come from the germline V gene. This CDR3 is CASSLGTEAFS. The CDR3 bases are TGTGCCAGCAGCTTAGGGACTGAAGCTTTCTCT.

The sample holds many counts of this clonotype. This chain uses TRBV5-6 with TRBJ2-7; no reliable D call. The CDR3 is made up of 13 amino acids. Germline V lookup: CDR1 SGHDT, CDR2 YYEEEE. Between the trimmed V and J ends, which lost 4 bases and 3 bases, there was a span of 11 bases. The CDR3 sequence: CASSLINSYEQYF. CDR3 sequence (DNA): TGTGCCAGCAGCCTGATAAACAGCTACGAGCAGTACTTC. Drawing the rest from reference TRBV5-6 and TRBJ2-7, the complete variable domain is DAGVTQSPTHLIKTRGQQVTLRCSPKSGHDTVSWYQQALGQGPQFIFQYYEEEERQRGNFPDRFSGHQFPNYSSELNVNALLLGDSALYLCASSLINSYEQYFGPGTRLTVT.

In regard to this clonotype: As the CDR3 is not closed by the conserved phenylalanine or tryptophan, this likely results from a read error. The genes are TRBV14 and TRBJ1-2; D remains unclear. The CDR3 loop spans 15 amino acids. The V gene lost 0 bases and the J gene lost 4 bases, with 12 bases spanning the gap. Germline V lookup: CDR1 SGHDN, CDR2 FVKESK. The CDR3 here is CASSQDQNGFYGYTL. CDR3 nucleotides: TGTGCCAGCAGCCAAGATCAAAACGGTTTCTATGGCTACACCCTC.

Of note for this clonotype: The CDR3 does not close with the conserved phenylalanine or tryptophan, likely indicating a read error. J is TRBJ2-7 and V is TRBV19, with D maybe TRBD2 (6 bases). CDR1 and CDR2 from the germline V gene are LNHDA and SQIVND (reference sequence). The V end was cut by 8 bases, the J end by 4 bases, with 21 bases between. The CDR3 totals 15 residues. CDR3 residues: CASCPHHRERYEQYI. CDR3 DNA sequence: TGTGCCAGTTGCCCCCACCACCGGGAGAGGTACGAGCAGTACATC.

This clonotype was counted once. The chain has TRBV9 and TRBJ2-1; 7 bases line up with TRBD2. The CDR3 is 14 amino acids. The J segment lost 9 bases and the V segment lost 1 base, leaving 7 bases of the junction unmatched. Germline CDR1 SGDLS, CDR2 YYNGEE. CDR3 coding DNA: TGTGCCAGCAGCGTATTGGGAGGGCCTCTTGAGCAGTTCTTC. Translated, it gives CASSVLGGPLEQFF.

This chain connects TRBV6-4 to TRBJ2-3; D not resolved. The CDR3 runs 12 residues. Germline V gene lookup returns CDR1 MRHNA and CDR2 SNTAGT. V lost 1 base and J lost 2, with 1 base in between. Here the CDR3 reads CASSDFTDTQYF. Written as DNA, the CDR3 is TGTGCCAGCAGTGACTTCACAGATACGCAGTATTTT.

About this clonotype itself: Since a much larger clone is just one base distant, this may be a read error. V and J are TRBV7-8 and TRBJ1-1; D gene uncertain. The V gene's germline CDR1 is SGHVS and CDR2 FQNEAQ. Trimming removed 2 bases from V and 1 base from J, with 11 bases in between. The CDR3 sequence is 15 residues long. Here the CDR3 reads CASSLYERENTEAFF. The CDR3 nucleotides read TGTGCCAGCAGCTTATATGAGCGGGAGAACACTGAAGCTTTCTTT.

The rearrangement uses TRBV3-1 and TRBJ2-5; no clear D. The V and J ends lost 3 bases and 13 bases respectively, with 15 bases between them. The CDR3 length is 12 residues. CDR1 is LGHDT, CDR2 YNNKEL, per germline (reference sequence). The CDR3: CASSHDFNPSYF. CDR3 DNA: TGTGCCAGCAGCCACGATTTCAACCCCTCGTACTTC.

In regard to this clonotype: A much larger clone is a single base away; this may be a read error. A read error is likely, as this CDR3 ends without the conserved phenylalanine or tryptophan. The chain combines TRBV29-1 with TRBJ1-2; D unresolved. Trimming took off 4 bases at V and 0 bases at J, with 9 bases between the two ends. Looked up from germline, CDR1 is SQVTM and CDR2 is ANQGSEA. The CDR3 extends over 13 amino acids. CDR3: CSVAEHSNYGYTS. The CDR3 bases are TGCAGCGTTGCAGAACACTCTAACTATGGCTACACCTCC.